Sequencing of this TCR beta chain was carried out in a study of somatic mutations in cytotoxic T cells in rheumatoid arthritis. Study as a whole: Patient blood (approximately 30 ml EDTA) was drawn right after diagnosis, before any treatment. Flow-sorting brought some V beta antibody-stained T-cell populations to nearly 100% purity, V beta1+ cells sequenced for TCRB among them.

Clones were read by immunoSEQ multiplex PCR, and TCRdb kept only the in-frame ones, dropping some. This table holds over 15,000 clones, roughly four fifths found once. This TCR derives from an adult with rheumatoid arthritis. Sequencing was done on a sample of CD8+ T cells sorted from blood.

The DNA for the CDR3 is TGTGCCAGCAGCGCCCTGACAGGGGGTGAAAAACTGTTTTTT. Protein: CASSALTGGEKLFF. The chain couples TRBV6-1 to TRBJ1-4; 9 bases are a match to TRBD1. CDR1 MNHNS and CDR2 SASEGT come from the germline V gene. Trimming took 6 bases from V and 7 from J; bases not matched to a gene: 6. The CDR3 covers 14 residues.